The clone carrying this T cell receptor (beta chain) has more than one count but fewer than ten. Its antigen is still unknown. Sample-barcoded 5' priming and a J-beta primer mix drove a second PCR of roughly 7 to 11 cycles. Researchers report that each sample yielded at least 2.5 million CDR3-containing paired-end reads. TCRdb recomputed calls from the 5' RACE reads with MiXCR, one row per CDR3 protein. The sample comprises roughly 800,000 distinct CDR3 sequences, about 37% of which are singletons, and about an eighth rests with the top ten. This sample is drawn from a study of blood T cells in healthy people across ages. Study-level information: Template switching retrieved approximately one barcoded beta molecule for each two T cells.

V was clipped by 3 bases and J by 9 bases, with 9 bases between them. The CDR3 length is 12 residues. Looked up from germline, CDR1 is SEHNR and CDR2 is FQNEAQ (reference sequence). The donors, healthy Caucasians from Russia, were aged 6 to 90. Study-wide results and limits: Possibly, changes in expanded clonotypes were confounded because donor CMV status was unknown.

Input material: blood. The source of this sequence is a man aged 18 to 30 in good health. The chain links TRBV7-9 to TRBJ1-5; D possibly corresponds to TRBD1 (5 bases). The CDR3 nucleotides are TGTGCCAGCAGCTTGGGGGGGGGGCCCCAGCATTTT. Its translation is CASSLGGGPQHF.